This section outlines one T cell receptor (beta chain) sequence together with its context. As yet, its antigen is unknown. The data stem from a study of shared clonotypes between healthy human individuals. Overall study: Sampling drew on donors who were a couple of women and a few men aged 18 to 49. The study, taken as a whole, reports: The low donor count limited represented genetic and exposure-history diversity. Collection of samples was limited to blood; tissue repertoires likely differ.

Measured with immunoSEQ multiplex PCR; TCRdb has only the in-frame clones, and not every one. The sample records under 700,000 clones, 90% to 95% being singletons. Selected positively for CCR7 and CD45RO-negative, naive CD8 cells excluded terminally differentiated effector memory CD45RA+ cells. Trimming removed 1 base at V and 2 bases at J, with 9 bases between. The germline V gene has CDR1 SGHAT and CDR2 FQNNGV. This CDR3 contains 14 residues. The chain recombines TRBV11-2 with TRBJ2-7; D unclear. The receptor's source is a young woman in good health. Sample: naive CD8+ T cells sorted from blood. This CDR3 is CASSLGDPPYEQYF. DNA of the CDR3: TGTGCCAGCAGCTTAGGAGATCCTCCCTACGAGCAGTACTTC.